The subject of this entry is one T cell receptor beta chain. In its sample, this clonotype was seen a few times. There is no known antigen for this receptor. No base quality values were provided; no much bigger clone lies one nucleotide off. CDR1 is given as SGHRS and CDR2 as YFSETQ, both from the germline V gene. A distance of 15 bases separates the germline ends of V and J, which lose 3 bases and 3 bases respectively. The CDR3 runs 16 residues from the cysteine to the phenylalanine. Here the CDR3 DNA is all that survives: 48 bases in frame from base 1. This sample is part of a study of T-cell reconstitution after alpha-beta-depleted transplantation in children (dated by TCRdb to the mid-2010s). With regard to the full study: The study quantitatively tracked T-cell immune reconstitution after TCRalphabeta/CD19-depleted allogeneic hematopoietic cell transplantation in children using TCR repertoire profiling.

Library creation used PCR. The instrument given in TCRdb is Illumina HiSeq 2500. To normalize quantification of the TCRbeta repertoire, the TCR libraries were built with molecular barcoding that relied on unique molecular identifiers. The public reads were run again by TCRdb, first through fastp at Q25 and then through MiXCR, and only productive beta chains were kept. A single entry per CDR3 protein holds the most common genes and DNA from its merged rows. The sample has roughly 500,000 distinct CDR3 sequences on record, about 18% of them singletons. The top ten constitute approximately 3% of the sample.

This specimen consisted of PBMCs from the stem cell graft donor, obtained from the stem cell graft. The TCR sequence derives from a human donor who donated a stem cell graft to a child with acute lymphoblastic leukemia. The receptor chain draws on TRBV5-1 and TRBJ2-2; the D gene could be either TRBD1 or TRBD2, each agreeing at 5 bases. The nucleotide sequence is TGCGCCAGCAGCTCGAATGGGGACGGGGACACCGGGGAGCTGTTTTTT. This encodes CASSSNGDGDTGELFF.